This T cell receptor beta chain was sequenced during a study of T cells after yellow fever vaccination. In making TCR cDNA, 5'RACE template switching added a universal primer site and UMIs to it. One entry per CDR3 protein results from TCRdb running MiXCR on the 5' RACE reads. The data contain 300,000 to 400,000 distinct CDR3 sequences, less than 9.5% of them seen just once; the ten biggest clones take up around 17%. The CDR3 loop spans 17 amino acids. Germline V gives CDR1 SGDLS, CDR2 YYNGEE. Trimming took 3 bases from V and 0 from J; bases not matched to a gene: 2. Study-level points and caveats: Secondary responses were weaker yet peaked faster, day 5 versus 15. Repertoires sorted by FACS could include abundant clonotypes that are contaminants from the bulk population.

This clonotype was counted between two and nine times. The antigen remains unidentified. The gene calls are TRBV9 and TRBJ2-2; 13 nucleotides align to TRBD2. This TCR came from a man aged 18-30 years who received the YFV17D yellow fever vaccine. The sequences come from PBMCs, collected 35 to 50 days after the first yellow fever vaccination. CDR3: CASSGGLAGTNTGELFF. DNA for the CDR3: TGTGCCAGCAGCGGGGGACTAGCGGGGACGAACACCGGGGAGCTGTTTTTT.